This T cell receptor (beta chain) was captured in a study of identical twins. Study conclusions and caveats: Compared with unrelated sharing, twin-shared out-of-frame alpha sequences had more low-probability sequences.

This clonotype was seen once. Its antigen is currently unknown. A universal primer site arose from template switching, and cDNA bore unique molecular identifiers. TCRdb reprocessed the 5' RACE reads with MiXCR, giving one entry per CDR3 protein. The sample lists fewer than 900,000 distinct CDR3 sequences, about 20% occurring once. These records were also assigned to another study, of T cells expressing NK-cell markers. As reported in that work: HCMV seropositivity marked seven of the eight sequenced donors; one was seronegative. Sorting was restricted to alpha-beta TCR T cells by an anti-gamma-delta TCR antibody in several experiments.

This clonotype was obtained from a young woman in good health. Sequenced: PBMCs.

CDR3 DNA: TGTGCCAGCATCCGACAGGGGAACTTGGCCCAGTACTTC. Translating gives CASIRQGNLAQYF. This sequence joins TRBV5-6 and TRBJ2-5; 8 nucleotides agree with TRBD1. V shed 6 bases and J 9 bases; nucleotides not matched to a gene: 10. From germline, CDR1 is SGHDT and CDR2 YYEEEE. The CDR3 length is 13 residues.